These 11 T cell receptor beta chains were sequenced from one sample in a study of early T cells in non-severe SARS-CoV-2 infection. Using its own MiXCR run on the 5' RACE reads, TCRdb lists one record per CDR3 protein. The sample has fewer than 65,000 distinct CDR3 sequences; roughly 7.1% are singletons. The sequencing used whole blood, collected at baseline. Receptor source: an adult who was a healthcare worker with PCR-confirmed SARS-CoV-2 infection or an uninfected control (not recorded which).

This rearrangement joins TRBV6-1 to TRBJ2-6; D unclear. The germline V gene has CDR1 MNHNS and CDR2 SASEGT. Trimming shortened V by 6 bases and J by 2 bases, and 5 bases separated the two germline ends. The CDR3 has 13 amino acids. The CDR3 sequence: CASSETGANVLTF. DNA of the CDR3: TGTGCCAGCAGCGAAACTGGGGCCAACGTCCTGACTTTC.

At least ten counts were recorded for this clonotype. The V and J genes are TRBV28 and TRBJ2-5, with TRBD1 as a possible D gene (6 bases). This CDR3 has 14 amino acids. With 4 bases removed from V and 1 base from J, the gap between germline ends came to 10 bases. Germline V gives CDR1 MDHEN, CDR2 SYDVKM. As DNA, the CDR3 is TGTGCCAGCAGTTCCGGACAGACCCAAGAGACCCAGTACTTC. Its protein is CASSSGQTQETQYF. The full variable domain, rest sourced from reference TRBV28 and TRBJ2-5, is DVKVTQSSRYLVKRTGEKVFLECVQDMDHENMFWYRQDPGLGLRLIYFSYDVKMKEKGDIPEGYSVSREKKERFSLILESASTNQTSMYLCASSSGQTQETQYFGPGTRLLVL.

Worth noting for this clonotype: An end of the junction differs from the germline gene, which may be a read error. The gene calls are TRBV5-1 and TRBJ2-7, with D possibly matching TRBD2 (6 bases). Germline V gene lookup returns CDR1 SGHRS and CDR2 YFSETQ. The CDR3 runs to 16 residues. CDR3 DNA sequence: TGCGCCAGCAGCGAGCTGTCCGGGACTCCCGCCTATGAGCAGTACTTC. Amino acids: CASSELSGTPAYEQYF.

The CDR3 loop reads CSAQDRVELSGEQFF. Written as DNA, the CDR3 is TGCAGTGCTCAGGACAGGGTCGAGCTAAGCGGTGAGCAGTTCTTC. V usage is TRBV20-1 and J usage is TRBJ2-1; 8 bases match TRBD1. Germline trimming cut 5 bases from V and 9 bases from J; bases unmatched to any gene: 15. Germline lookup yields CDR1 DFQATT and CDR2 SNEGSKA (reference sequence). This CDR3 is built from 15 residues.

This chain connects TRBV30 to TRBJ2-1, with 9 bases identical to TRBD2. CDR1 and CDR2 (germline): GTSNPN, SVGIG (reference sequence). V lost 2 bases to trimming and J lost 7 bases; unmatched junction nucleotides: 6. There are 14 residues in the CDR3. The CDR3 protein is CAWSSTSGWNEQFF. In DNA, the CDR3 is TGTGCCTGGAGTAGTACTAGCGGGTGGAATGAGCAGTTCTTC. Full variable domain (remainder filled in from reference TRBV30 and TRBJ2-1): SQTIHQWPATLVQPVGSPLSLECTVEGTSNPNLYWYRQAAGRGLQLLFYSVGIGQISSEVPQNLSASRPQDRQFILSSKKLLLSDSGFYLCAWSSTSGWNEQFFGPGTRLTVL.

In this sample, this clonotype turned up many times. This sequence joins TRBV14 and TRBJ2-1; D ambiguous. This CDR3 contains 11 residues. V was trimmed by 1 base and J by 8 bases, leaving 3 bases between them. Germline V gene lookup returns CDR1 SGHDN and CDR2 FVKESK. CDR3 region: CASSQGDEQFF. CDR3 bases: TGTGCCAGCAGCCAAGGAGATGAGCAGTTCTTC.

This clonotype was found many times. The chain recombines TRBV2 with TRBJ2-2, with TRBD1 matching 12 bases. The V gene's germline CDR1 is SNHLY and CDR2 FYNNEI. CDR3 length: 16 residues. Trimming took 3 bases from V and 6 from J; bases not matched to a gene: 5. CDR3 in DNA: TGTGCCAGCAGTGACCGGGACAGGGGGCTTTCCGGGGAGCTGTTTTTT. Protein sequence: CASSDRDRGLSGELFF.

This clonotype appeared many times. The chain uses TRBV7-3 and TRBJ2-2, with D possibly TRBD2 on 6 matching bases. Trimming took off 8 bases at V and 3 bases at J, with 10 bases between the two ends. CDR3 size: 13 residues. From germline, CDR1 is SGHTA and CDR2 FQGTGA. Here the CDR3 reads CASRGTHTGELFF. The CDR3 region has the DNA TGTGCCAGCCGGGGGACCCACACCGGGGAGCTGTTTTTT. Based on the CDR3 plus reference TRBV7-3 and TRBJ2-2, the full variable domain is GAGVSQTPSNKVTEKGKYVELRCDPISGHTALYWYRQSLGQGPEFLIYFQGTGAADDSGLPNDRFFAVRPEGSVSTLKIQRTERGDSAVYLCASRGTHTGELFFGEGSRLTVL.

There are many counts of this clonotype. CDR3 DNA sequence: TGTGCCAGCAGCCCCAAGGACGGGAATCAGCCCCAGCATTTT. It is translated as CASSPKDGNQPQHF. The chain employs TRBV7-9 and TRBJ1-5; D is uncertain. The CDR3 is made up of 14 amino acids. CDR1 and CDR2 (germline): SEHNR, FQNEAQ (reference sequence). Trimming cost V 5 bases and J 4 bases, with 12 bases left between them.

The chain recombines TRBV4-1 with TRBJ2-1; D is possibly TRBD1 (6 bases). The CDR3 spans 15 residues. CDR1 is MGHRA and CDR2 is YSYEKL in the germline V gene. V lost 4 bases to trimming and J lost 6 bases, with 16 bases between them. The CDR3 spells CASSRTDRPVNEQFF. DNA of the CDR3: TGCGCCAGCAGCCGCACGGACAGACCTGTCAATGAGCAGTTCTTC.

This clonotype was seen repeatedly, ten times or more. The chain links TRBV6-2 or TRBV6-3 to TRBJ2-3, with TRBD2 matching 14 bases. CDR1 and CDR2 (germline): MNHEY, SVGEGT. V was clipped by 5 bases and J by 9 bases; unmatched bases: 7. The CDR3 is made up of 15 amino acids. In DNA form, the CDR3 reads TGTGCCAGCAGTACCGGGACTAGCGGGAGCTACACGCAGTATTTT. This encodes CASSTGTSGSYTQYF.